Included here is one T cell receptor beta chain sequence, with context. The sample originates from a study of blood T cell repertoires in COVID-19. Study in general: Donors in the United States, Italy and Spain gave samples during acute or convalescent COVID-19. PBMCs, B-cell-depleted T cells, or T cells provided the cDNA or gDNA that made up the material.

Authors' data handling: Estimation of nucleated cell counts relied on the amplification of reference gene primers. This table comes from immunoSEQ multiplex PCR, and its TCRdb copy is limited to in-frame clones, with some not included. That table supplies the V and J calls and clone size; D and trimming were determined from the DNA. Of some 170,000 clones listed, about four fifths are singletons. Germline CDR1 and CDR2: MNHNS and SASEGT. The CDR3 length is 15 residues. Losses at the gene ends were 3 bases for V and 3 bases for J; bases not matched to a gene: 4. The source of this sequence is a woman in her 70s with acute or convalescent COVID-19. The specimen sequenced was peripheral blood. This chain joins TRBV6-1 and TRBJ2-2, with TRBD1 identical over 7 bases. The chain's CDR3 is CASSETGKDTGELFF. The CDR3 DNA follows: TGTGCCAGCAGTGAGACAGGGAAGGACACCGGGGAGCTGTTTTTT.